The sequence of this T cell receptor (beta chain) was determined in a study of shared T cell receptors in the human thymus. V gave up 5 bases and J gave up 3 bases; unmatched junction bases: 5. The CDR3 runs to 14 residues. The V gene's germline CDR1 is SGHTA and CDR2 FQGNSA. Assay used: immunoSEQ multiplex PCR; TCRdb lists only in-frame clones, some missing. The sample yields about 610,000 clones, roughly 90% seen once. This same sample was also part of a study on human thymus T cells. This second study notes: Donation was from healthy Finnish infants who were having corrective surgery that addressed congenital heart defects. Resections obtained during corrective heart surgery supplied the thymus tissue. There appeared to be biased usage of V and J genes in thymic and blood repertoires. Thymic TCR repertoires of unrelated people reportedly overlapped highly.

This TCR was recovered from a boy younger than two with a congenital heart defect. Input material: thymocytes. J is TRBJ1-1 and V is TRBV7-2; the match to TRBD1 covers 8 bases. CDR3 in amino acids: CASSPDRGDTEAFF. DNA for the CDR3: TGTGCCAGCAGCCCCGACAGGGGTGACACTGAAGCTTTCTTT.